What follows are 6 T cell receptor beta chains derived from one specimen sequenced in a study of PD-L1 blockade in urothelial cancer. This table comes from immunoSEQ multiplex PCR, and its TCRdb copy is limited to in-frame clones, with some not included. The sample includes 130,000 or so clones, approximately 84% of them seen just once. Time point in this sample: pretreatment peripheral blood. Sequences were derived from PBMCs, sampled around atezolizumab (anti-PD-L1) treatment. These receptors were collected from a man aged 45-65 years with urothelial cancer.

The chain recombines TRBV6-1 with TRBJ1-1; 7 bases agree with TRBD1. Germline V gene data show CDR1 as MNHNS and CDR2 as SASEGT. The V gene end was trimmed by 6 bases and the J gene end by 5 bases; junction bases not matched to a gene: 3. The CDR3 contains 12 residues. The CDR3: CASRTGVTEAFF. CDR3 DNA sequence: TGTGCCAGCAGAACAGGGGTTACTGAAGCTTTCTTT.

The J gene is TRBJ1-2, the V gene TRBV6-5; D gene ambiguous. Germline V gene sequence: CDR1 MNHEY, CDR2 SVGAGI. Trimming stripped 6 bases from V and 2 bases from J, with 10 bases between. The CDR3 loop spans 13 amino acids. CDR3 sequence (DNA): TGTGCCAGCAGACCAGTTTCCAACTATGGCTACACCTTC. Protein: CASRPVSNYGYTF.

This rearrangement joins TRBV4-1 to TRBJ1-4, with D perhaps TRBD1 (6 bases). From germline, CDR1 is MGHRA and CDR2 YSYEKL. Trimming took 2 bases from V and 7 from J, leaving 14 bases between them. CDR3 size: 15 residues. CDR3 protein: CASSQLQGMGEKLFF. CDR3 DNA sequence: TGCGCCAGCAGCCAATTGCAGGGGATGGGTGAAAAACTGTTTTTT.

The CDR3 protein is CASSLTGQANYGYTF. In DNA, the CDR3 is TGTGCCAGCAGCTTAACAGGCCAAGCTAACTATGGCTACACCTTC. This sequence joins TRBV11-2 and TRBJ1-2; D might be TRBD1 (5 bases). Germline CDR1 reads SGHAT; CDR2 reads FQNNGV. With 2 bases removed from V and 0 bases from J, the gap between germline ends came to 10 bases. This CDR3 is built from 15 residues.

CDR3 region: CASSPLAGRRPSGGGYTF. Here the CDR3 DNA reads TGTGCCAGCAGCCCCCTCGCGGGGAGGAGACCCTCGGGGGGTGGCTACACCTTC. This sequence joins TRBV9 and TRBJ1-2; TRBD1 might be the D (5 bases). CDR1 and CDR2 from the germline V gene are SGDLS and YYNGEE. Trimming stripped 4 bases from V and 7 bases from J, with 29 bases between. The CDR3 is 18 amino acids.

This clone was seen only once. This chain uses TRBV5-1 with TRBJ2-2, with a tentative D call TRBD2 (5 bases). This CDR3 is 16 amino acids long. Trimming took off 3 bases at V and 1 base at J, with 13 bases between the two ends. Germline lookup yields CDR1 SGHRS and CDR2 YFSETQ. The CDR3 here is CASSSEAALNTGELFF. The CDR3 nucleotides read TGCGCCAGCAGCTCGGAGGCGGCCCTGAACACCGGGGAGCTGTTTTTT.